The T cell receptor beta chain described here comes from a study of blood T cell repertoires in COVID-19. About the study: Whether acute or convalescent, the COVID-19 samples came from the United States, Italy and Spain.

Germline V gene data show CDR1 as LGHDT and CDR2 as YNNKEL (reference sequence). The CDR3 loop spans 15 amino acids. The trim removed 2 bases at V and 4 bases at J, leaving 7 bases unmatched. Original data processing: Reference gene primers were amplified, and this amplification served to estimate nucleated cell counts. Libraries were prepared by immunoSEQ multiplex PCR; TCRdb keeps only in-frame clonotypes and omits some of them. V, J and clone size derive from that table, while D and trimming were established from the DNA sequence. This sample has about 100,000 clones, with roughly 80% found just once.

V usage is TRBV3-1 (or the pseudogene TRBV3-2) and J usage is TRBJ1-1; 7 bases fit TRBD1. This receptor was identified in a man of 80 years or more with COVID-19, enrolled during active disease. The sequenced material came from peripheral blood. The CDR3 is CASSQPGQVRTEAFF. As DNA, the CDR3 is TGTGCCAGCAGCCAACCCGGACAGGTACGCACTGAAGCTTTCTTT.